The present T cell receptor (beta chain) was sequenced within a study of Ad26.COV2.S vaccination and SARS-CoV-2 variants. This clone was counted once. No antigen is known for it. Study-wide points: CD8+ and CD4+ T cells specific for spike reportedly responded with substantial breadth after vaccination.

Indicated treatment: 15 to 20 received Ad26.COV2.S at low or high dose, single or two shots; five or six received placebo; per-sample allocation not given. Material that was analyzed had been drawn on day 63 after the first vaccine or placebo injection. The CDR3 length is 14 residues. Trimming shortened V by 2 bases and J by 1 base, and 6 bases separated the two germline ends. Germline V gene sequence: CDR1 SGHKS, CDR2 YYEKEE (reference sequence). Assay used: immunoSEQ multiplex PCR; TCRdb lists only in-frame clones, some missing. The data show around 450,000 clones, with 88% seen just once and around 3.6% held by the top ten.

This sequence joins TRBV5-5 and TRBJ2-2, with D tentatively TRBD1 (5 bases). The sample was peripheral blood, taken in a trial of Ad26.COV2.S vaccine versus placebo. This receptor was obtained from a person between 18 and 60 years old who received the Ad26.COV2.S COVID-19 vaccine or a placebo. CDR3 amino acids: CASSLDRNTGELFF. CDR3 coding DNA: TGTGCCAGCAGCTTAGACAGGAACACCGGGGAGCTGTTTTTT.